Included here is one TCR beta chain sequence, with context. The CDR3 runs to 12 residues. Per the germline V gene, CDR1 is LNHDA and CDR2 is SQIVND (reference sequence). Trimming removed 3 bases from V and 5 bases from J, with 5 bases in between. The data are from a study of sequential checkpoint blockade in melanoma. Turning to the study itself: Patients were randomized 1:1 to nivolumab-then-ipilimumab or ipilimumab-then-nivolumab first-line. Each arm's sequence ended with maintenance nivolumab.

Produced via immunoSEQ multiplex PCR; TCRdb's table is partial and in-frame only. The data hold roughly 28,000 clones, with about 80% observed a single time. The sample's treatment: randomized to nivolumab then ipilimumab (arm A) or the reverse (arm B). None of the patients previously received DNA-damaging chemotherapy. From thawed PBMCs, live CD3+CD8+ cells negative for CD19 and CD56 were sorted. This TCR came from a human donor with melanoma. The chain joins TRBV19 to TRBJ2-1; unclear D gene. The material was CD8+ T cells sorted from blood (inferred from file names), obtained from a patient given nivolumab and ipilimumab in sequence. The CDR3 DNA is TGTGCCAGTAGTATCAAAAACAATGAGCAGTTCTTC. It yields the protein CASSIKNNEQFF.